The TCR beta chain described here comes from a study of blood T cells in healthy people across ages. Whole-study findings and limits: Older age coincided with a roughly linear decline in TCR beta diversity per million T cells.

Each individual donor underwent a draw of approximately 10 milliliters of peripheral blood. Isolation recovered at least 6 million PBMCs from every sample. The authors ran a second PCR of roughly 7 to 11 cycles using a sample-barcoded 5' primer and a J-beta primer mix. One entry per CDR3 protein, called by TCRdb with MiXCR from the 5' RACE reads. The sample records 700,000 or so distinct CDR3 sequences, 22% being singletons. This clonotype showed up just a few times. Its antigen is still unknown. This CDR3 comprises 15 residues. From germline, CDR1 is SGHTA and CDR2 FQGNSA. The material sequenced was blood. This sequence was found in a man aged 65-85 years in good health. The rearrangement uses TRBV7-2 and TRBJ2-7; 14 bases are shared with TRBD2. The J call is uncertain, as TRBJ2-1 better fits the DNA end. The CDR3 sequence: CASSPLGLAGVEQFF. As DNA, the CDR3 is TGTGCCAGCAGCCCCCTGGGACTAGCGGGAGTTGAGCAGTTCTTC.